The 18 T cell receptor beta chains given below trace back to one sample, sequenced in a study of shared clonotypes between healthy human individuals. Data came from immunoSEQ multiplex PCR; TCRdb stores just in-frame clones and leaves some out. The sample consists of approximately 2.1 million clones, just over 90% of them appearing once. The sample taken for sequencing was naive CD4+ T cells from PBMCs. Subset defined: CD45RA+ positively selected. The receptors derive from a young man in good health. Some clones in this sample may be carry-over from other donors' samples.

The sample holds a few counts of this clone. The rearrangement uses TRBV5-4 and TRBJ2-7; 10 nucleotides match TRBD2. The junction had 7 bases not matched to a gene; V was cut back by 0 bases and J by 4 bases. Germline-derived CDR1 and CDR2 are SGHNT and YYREEE (reference sequence). This CDR3 is 16 amino acids long. CDR3 sequence (DNA): TGTGCCAGCAGCTTGGGGCTAGCGGGAGCGGGATACGAGCAGTACTTC. This sequence encodes CASSLGLAGAGYEQYF.

The chain links TRBV27 to TRBJ2-1, with 12 nucleotides matching TRBD2. Germline V gene data show CDR1 as MNHEY and CDR2 as SMNVEV (reference sequence). Unmatched junction bases numbered 5, after V lost 8 bases and J lost 0 bases. CDR3 length: 16 residues. The CDR3 protein is CASGLAGGGSYNEQFF. CDR3 nucleotides: TGTGCCAGCGGGCTAGCGGGAGGGGGCTCCTACAATGAGCAGTTCTTC.

This chain links TRBV7-9 with TRBJ2-2; 7 bases line up with TRBD2. V shed 4 bases and J 5 bases; nucleotides not matched to a gene: 7. The CDR3 spans 15 residues. The V gene's germline CDR1 is SEHNR and CDR2 FQNEAQ (reference sequence). This CDR3 is CASSSMTSPTGELFF. CDR3 nucleotide sequence: TGTGCCAGCAGCTCCATGACTAGCCCAACCGGGGAGCTGTTTTTT.

The chain links TRBV5-1 to TRBJ1-2, with 8 bases aligning to TRBD1. CDR1 and CDR2 from the germline V gene are SGHRS and YFSETQ. CDR3 length: 13 amino acids. V shed 2 bases and J 9 bases; nucleotides not matched to a gene: 6. The CDR3: CASSFPGQGSYTF. The CDR3 bases are TGCGCCAGCAGCTTCCCAGGACAGGGAAGCTACACCTTC.

This rearrangement joins TRBV28 to TRBJ2-1; D uncertain. The CDR3 length is 12 residues. The germline V and J ends were trimmed by 2 bases and 11 bases, with 10 bases remaining between them. CDR1 MDHEN and CDR2 SYDVKM come from the germline V gene. The CDR3 region is CASSLNWLKQFF. DNA for the CDR3: TGTGCCAGCAGTTTAAACTGGCTAAAGCAGTTCTTC.

The gene calls are TRBV7-8 and TRBJ2-7, with D hard to call. V lost 0 bases and J lost 2, with 11 bases in between. CDR3 size: 15 residues. Germline V gives CDR1 SGHVS, CDR2 FQNEAQ. The CDR3 bases are TGTGCCAGCAGCTTAGCCCCGGCATGGGCCTACGAGCAGTACTTC. Protein product: CASSLAPAWAYEQYF.

Notes on this clone: This CDR3 is also generated by other DNA sequences in the sample. The chain recombines TRBV11-3 with TRBJ2-1, with D unclear. The CDR3 sequence is 14 residues long. Germline V gene sequence: CDR1 SGHNT, CDR2 YENEEA. V was cut by 0 bases and J by 4 bases, with 7 bases left in between. As DNA, the CDR3 is TGTGCCAGCAGCTTAGATCGGGCATACAATGAGCAGTTCTTC. Protein sequence: CASSLDRAYNEQFF. Drawing the rest from reference TRBV11-3 and TRBJ2-1, the complete variable domain is EAGVVQSPRYKIIEKKQPVAFWCNPISGHNTLYWYLQNLGQGPELLIRYENEEAVDDSQLPKDRFSAERLKGVDSTLKIQPAELGDSAVYLCASSLDRAYNEQFFGPGTRLTVL.

The chain recombines TRBV4-1 with TRBJ1-5; TRBD1 matches 10 bases. V lost 4 bases, J lost 6 bases, and 3 bases stayed unmatched. The CDR3 sequence is 14 residues long. Per the germline V gene, CDR1 is MGHRA and CDR2 is YSYEKL. Written as DNA, the CDR3 is TGCGCCAGCAGCCGCGACAGGGGGCTTCAGCCCCAGCATTTT. Translating it yields CASSRDRGLQPQHF.

As to this clone: Distinct nucleotide sequences in the sample also encode this CDR3. The chain joins TRBV7-3 to TRBJ1-3; D might be TRBD1 (6 bases). CDR1 and CDR2 from the germline V gene are SGHTA and FQGTGA. The V gene lost 3 bases and the J gene lost 4 bases, with 10 bases spanning the gap. This CDR3 has 14 residues. This chain's CDR3 is CASSLGGSGNTIYF. The CDR3 region has the DNA TGTGCCAGCAGCTTGGGGGGCTCCGGAAACACCATATATTTT.

With respect to this clone: Other nucleotide sequences in the sample specify the same CDR3. The V call is TRBV5-1, the J call TRBJ2-3; 14 bases agree with TRBD2. Per the germline V gene, CDR1 is SGHRS and CDR2 is YFSETQ. J was trimmed by 6 bases and V by 4 bases; bases with no gene match: 7. The CDR3 extends over 16 amino acids. The CDR3 sequence is CASSPGLAGVSDTQYF. DNA of the CDR3: TGCGCCAGCAGCCCGGGACTAGCGGGAGTATCCGATACGCAGTATTTT. Full variable domain (outside the CDR3, taken from reference TRBV5-1 and TRBJ2-3): KAGVTQTPRYLIKTRGQQVTLSCSPISGHRSVSWYQQTPGQGLQFLFEYFSETQRNKGNFPGRFSGRQFSNSRSEMNVSTLELGDSALYLCASSPGLAGVSDTQYFGPGTRLTVL.

V gene TRBV19 combines with J gene TRBJ1-5; D is unclear. The CDR3 is made up of 15 amino acids. CDR1 and CDR2 (germline): LNHDA, SQIVND (reference sequence). V lost 5 bases and J lost 5, with 16 bases in between. CDR3 region: CASSPRSRRYQPQHF. CDR3 in DNA: TGTGCCAGTAGTCCGCGGTCCAGGCGGTATCAGCCCCAGCATTTT.

The chain employs TRBV27 and TRBJ2-3; possibly TRBD1 for D (6 bases). Germline-derived CDR1 and CDR2 are MNHEY and SMNVEV (reference sequence). Trimming removed 6 bases at V and 2 bases at J, with 12 bases between. The CDR3 contains 14 residues. The CDR3 region has the DNA TGTGCCAGCAGCCAACGGACAGTCACAGATACGCAGTATTTT. Encoded protein: CASSQRTVTDTQYF.

This chain uses TRBV6-6 with TRBJ2-5; no reliable D call. Looked up from germline, CDR1 is MNHNY and CDR2 is SVGAGI (reference sequence). CDR3 size: 11 residues. V dropped 5 bases and J dropped 7 bases, with 8 bases sitting between them. This CDR3 is CASSAEWTQYF. In nucleotides, the CDR3 is TGTGCCAGCAGTGCCGAGTGGACCCAGTACTTC.

J is TRBJ2-3 and V is TRBV7-2, with TRBD1 identical over 9 bases. V shed 1 base and J 4 bases; nucleotides not matched to a gene: 6. The CDR3 covers 16 residues. The germline CDR1 and CDR2 sequences are SGHTA and FQGNSA. CDR3 sequence reads: CASSLVGTGWADTQYF. The CDR3, as DNA: TGTGCCAGCAGCTTAGTAGGGACAGGGTGGGCAGATACGCAGTATTTT.

The chain joins TRBV25-1 to TRBJ2-5, with D possibly matching TRBD2 (5 bases). The CDR3 extends over 13 amino acids. V was pared by 7 bases and J by 5 bases, with 14 bases between. Germline CDR1 is MGHDK and CDR2 is SYGVNS. CDR3 region: CASISGAEETQYF. In DNA, the CDR3 is TGTGCCAGCATCTCTGGAGCGGAGGAGACCCAGTACTTC.

The J gene is TRBJ1-3, the V gene TRBV4-1; D gene uncertain. In germline, CDR1 is MGHRA, CDR2 YSYEKL. The CDR3 extends over 16 amino acids. V was clipped by 3 bases and J by 0 bases, with 12 bases between them. The CDR3 reads CASSQADGSSGNTIYF. The CDR3 region has the DNA TGCGCCAGCAGCCAGGCCGACGGTAGCTCTGGAAACACCATATATTTT.

This clone was found a few times. Other DNA sequences of this sample code for an identical CDR3. The CDR3 loop is CASSLEGAGQPQHF. CDR3 bases: TGCGCCAGCAGCTTGGAAGGGGCGGGTCAGCCCCAGCATTTT. This sequence joins TRBV5-1 and TRBJ1-5, with a weak D call TRBD1 (5 bases). The germline V gene encodes CDR1 SGHRS and CDR2 YFSETQ. Trimming stripped 0 bases from V and 6 bases from J, with 10 bases between. The CDR3 has 14 residues.

The rearrangement uses TRBV2 and TRBJ1-1; a weak D match, TRBD1 (5 bases). V was shortened by 8 bases and J by 3 bases, with 16 bases between the two germline ends. The CDR3 totals 14 residues. CDR1 is SNHLY and CDR2 is FYNNEI in the germline V gene. The CDR3 nucleotides are TGTGCCAGCCGGGGGAGTAGTGGGTACACTGAAGCTTTCTTT. It encodes CASRGSSGYTEAFF.